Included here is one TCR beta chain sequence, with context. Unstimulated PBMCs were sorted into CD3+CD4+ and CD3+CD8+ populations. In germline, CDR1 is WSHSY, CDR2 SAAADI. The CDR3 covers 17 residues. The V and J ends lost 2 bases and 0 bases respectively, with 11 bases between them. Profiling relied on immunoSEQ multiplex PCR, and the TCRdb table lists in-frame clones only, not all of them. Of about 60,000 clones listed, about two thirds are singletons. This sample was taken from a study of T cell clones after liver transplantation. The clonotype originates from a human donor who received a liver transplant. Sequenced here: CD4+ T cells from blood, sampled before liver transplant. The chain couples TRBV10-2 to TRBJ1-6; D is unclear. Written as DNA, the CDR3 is TGCGCCAGCAGTGAGGGCGGCGGAAGCTCCTATAATTCACCCCTCCACTTT. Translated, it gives CASSEGGGSSYNSPLHF.